The 27 T cell receptor beta chains below come from one sample, sequenced in a study of T-cell reconstitution after alpha-beta-depleted transplantation in children. Preparing the TCRbeta library involved the use of unique molecular identifiers. TCRdb analysed the PCR reads with MiXCR anew, one entry per CDR3 protein. Among fewer than 550,000 distinct CDR3 sequences listed, under 20% were seen once. The material sequenced was PBMCs, mostly from graft donor cells, taken 360 days after TCRalphabeta/CD19-depleted stem cell transplant. These receptors all come from a boy less than two years old who had a stem cell transplant for Wiskott-Aldrich syndrome, so the T cells may come from the graft donor.

This clonotype was seen repeatedly, ten times or more. The J gene is TRBJ2-3, the V gene TRBV12-3 or TRBV12-4, with D hard to call. CDR3 length: 10 amino acids. The germline V and J ends were trimmed by 6 bases and 2 bases, with 0 bases remaining between them. The CDR3 coding sequence is TGTGCCAGCAGCACAGATACGCAGTATTTT. It encodes CASSTDTQYF.

This clonotype was seen more than once but under ten times. V usage is TRBV9 and J usage is TRBJ2-7, with a possible D match to TRBD1 (6 bases). The CDR3 has 15 amino acids. Trimming pared 0 bases from V and 3 bases from J, leaving 13 bases between. Germline V lookup: CDR1 SGDLS, CDR2 YYNGEE. The CDR3 region is CASSVGGTTLYEQYF. In DNA form, the CDR3 reads TGTGCCAGCAGCGTAGGTGGGACAACCCTCTACGAGCAGTACTTC.

This clonotype appeared a few times. The chain has TRBV6-1 and TRBJ1-2; TRBD1 might be the D (6 bases). Germline V gene data show CDR1 as MNHNS and CDR2 as SASEGT. The CDR3 extends over 15 amino acids. The germline V and J ends were trimmed by 7 bases and 4 bases, with 19 bases remaining between them. The CDR3 DNA follows: TGTGCCAGCACTCTCACATCCACCAGGGGCTATGGCTACACCTTC. Translation: CASTLTSTRGYGYTF.

Only a few counts were recorded for this clonotype. The chain recombines TRBV7-9 with TRBJ2-3; 9 bases fit TRBD2. With 7 bases clipped from V and 7 bases from J, the junction kept 15 bases outside the gene matches. This CDR3 spans 16 amino acids. Germline CDR1 and CDR2: SEHNR and FQNEAQ (reference sequence). DNA of the CDR3: TGTGCCAGCACCCTACTAGAGCGGGGGGCCCCTTATACGCAGTATTTT. It is translated as CASTLLERGAPYTQYF.

The chain has TRBV15 and TRBJ2-7, with a tentative D call TRBD1 (5 bases). V lost 1 base to trimming and J lost 3 bases, with 13 bases between them. Germline V gives CDR1 LNHNV, CDR2 YYDKDF (reference sequence). The CDR3 loop spans 15 amino acids. The CDR3 reads CATSRVKGALYEQYF. In nucleotides, the CDR3 is TGTGCCACCAGCAGAGTCAAAGGGGCGCTCTACGAGCAGTACTTC.

This clonotype has only a few counts. The chain recombines TRBV12-3 or TRBV12-4 with TRBJ2-7, with TRBD2 matching 16 bases. CDR3 size: 22 residues. The V gene end was trimmed by 0 bases and the J gene end by 3 bases; junction bases not matched to a gene: 17. CDR3 loop: CASSLAPGTSGRALLKLYEQYF. The CDR3 nucleotides are TGTGCCAGCAGTTTAGCGCCCGGGACTAGCGGGAGGGCCCTCCTCAAACTCTACGAGCAGTACTTC.

J is TRBJ2-7 and V is TRBV7-9, with D perhaps TRBD1 or TRBD2 (5 bases each). Germline values: CDR1 SEHNR, CDR2 FQNEAQ (reference sequence). The CDR3 runs to 16 residues. V dropped 1 base and J dropped 0 bases, with 13 bases sitting between them. The chain's CDR3 is CASSLGDRISSYEQYF. The CDR3 nucleotides read TGTGCCAGCAGCTTAGGGGACCGGATAAGCTCCTACGAGCAGTACTTC. The full variable domain, rest sourced from reference TRBV7-9 and TRBJ2-7, is DTGVSQNPRHKITKRGQNVTFRCDPISEHNRLYWYRQTLGQGPEFLTYFQNEAQLEKSRLLSDRFSAERPKGSFSTLEIQRTEQGDSAMYLCASSLGDRISSYEQYFGPGTRLTVT.

The chain carries TRBV12-3 or TRBV12-4 and TRBJ2-1, with 12 bases aligning to TRBD2. V trimming: 4 bases; J trimming: 15 bases; junction bases outside the gene matches: 4. The CDR3 runs to 12 residues. CDR3 loop: CASSSTSGRLFF. The CDR3 DNA follows: TGTGCCAGCAGTTCAACTAGCGGGAGGCTGTTCTTC.

This clonotype was seen a few times. The chain uses TRBV5-1 and TRBJ1-6; a possible D gene is TRBD1 (5 bases). CDR3 size: 17 residues. V was trimmed by 1 base and J by 6 bases, leaving 17 bases between them. Germline V lookup: CDR1 SGHRS, CDR2 YFSETQ. Here the CDR3 DNA reads TGCGCCAGCAGCTTGATTGGAGGAGCAGGGCCTAATTCACCCCTCCACTTT. Amino acid sequence: CASSLIGGAGPNSPLHF.

The sample holds many counts of this clonotype. A read error may account for a junction end that differs from germline. The rearrangement uses TRBV5-1 and TRBJ2-3; 8 nucleotides match TRBD2. Germline CDR1 SGHRS, CDR2 YFSETQ. The CDR3 has 14 residues. CDR3 DNA: TGTGCCAGCAGTCTCGGACTAGCAACAGATACGCAGTATTTT. This encodes CASSLGLATDTQYF.

There are a few counts of this clonotype. V and J are TRBV5-1 and TRBJ2-2; D unclear. V was pared by 4 bases and J by 3 bases, with 10 bases between. Germline V CDR1 and CDR2: SGHRS, YFSETQ. The CDR3 is 14 residues long. As DNA, the CDR3 is TGCGCCAGCAGCAAAGGAGCGTACACCGGGGAGCTGTTTTTT. Translation gives CASSKGAYTGELFF. Full variable domain (outside the CDR3, taken from reference TRBV5-1 and TRBJ2-2): KAGVTQTPRYLIKTRGQQVTLSCSPISGHRSVSWYQQTPGQGLQFLFEYFSETQRNKGNFPGRFSGRQFSNSRSEMNVSTLELGDSALYLCASSKGAYTGELFFGEGSRLTVL.

This clonotype showed up just a few times. The V call is TRBV24-1, the J call TRBJ2-5; 8 positions agree with TRBD1. This CDR3 has 15 residues. V lost 5 bases, J lost 2 bases, and 6 bases stayed unmatched. The V gene's germline CDR1 is KGHDR and CDR2 SFDVKD. CDR3 residues: CATSAGTGLQETQYF. The CDR3, as DNA: TGTGCCACCAGTGCCGGGACAGGACTACAAGAGACCCAGTACTTC.

This chain links TRBV5-1 with TRBJ2-7, with TRBD1 matching over 7 bases. J lost 3 bases, V lost 0 bases, and 12 bases had no gene match. From germline, CDR1 is SGHRS and CDR2 YFSETQ. The CDR3 sequence is 17 residues long. The chain's CDR3 is CASSLGTLTGLVYEQYF. For the CDR3, the DNA is TGCGCCAGCAGCTTGGGAACCCTGACAGGGCTCGTCTACGAGCAGTACTTC.

This clonotype was observed a single time. The chain combines TRBV5-1 with TRBJ2-2; tentative D call: TRBD2 (6 bases). V lost 2 bases to trimming and J lost 13 bases, with 21 bases between them. Germline V gives CDR1 SGHRS, CDR2 YFSETQ. The CDR3 length is 15 residues. CDR3 bases: TGCGCCAGCAGCTTCCGGGACCCAAATCCGGAGGGGCTGTTTTTT. It translates to CASSFRDPNPEGLFF.

V is TRBV18 and J is TRBJ2-7; D might be TRBD2 (5 bases). The V and J ends lost 6 bases and 9 bases respectively, with 18 bases between them. This CDR3 is 13 amino acids long. The V gene's germline CDR1 is KGHSH and CDR2 LQKENI. The CDR3 nucleotides read TGTGCCAGCTCGTCCGATGGGCTCGGGGTGCAGTACTTC. Protein: CASSSDGLGVQYF.

To note about this clonotype: This is likely a read error, given that the CDR3 carries no conserved phenylalanine or tryptophan at its end. Because the CDR3's place on the DNA is in doubt, the DNA is left out and the CDR3 is given as listed by TCRdb. The chain carries TRBV29-1 and TRBJ2-3; whether TRBD1, the table's D call, matches the DNA was not checked. CDR1 and CDR2 (germline): SQVTM, ANQGSEA. Inclusive of both ends, the CDR3 amounts to 13 amino acids. The chain's CDR3 is CSVEETLGQGLCV.

The chain recombines TRBV11-2 with TRBJ1-5; D remains unclear. The CDR3 runs to 13 residues. V lost 3 bases and J lost 5, with 8 bases in between. The germline V gene has CDR1 SGHAT and CDR2 FQNNGV. The CDR3 reads CASSFHRYQPQHF. CDR3 DNA sequence: TGTGCCAGCAGCTTCCACAGATATCAGCCCCAGCATTTT.

This clonotype has more than one count but fewer than ten. The chain carries TRBV3-1 and TRBJ1-4; D unclear. This CDR3 comprises 14 residues. CDR1 is LGHDT, CDR2 YNNKEL, per germline (reference sequence). Trimming shortened V by 0 bases and J by 8 bases, and 10 bases separated the two germline ends. This CDR3 is CASSQDSKGEKLFF. The CDR3 coding sequence is TGTGCCAGCAGCCAAGATTCCAAAGGGGAAAAACTGTTTTTT.

V is TRBV6-1 and J is TRBJ1-6; D is ambiguous. The V gene lost 0 bases and the J gene lost 11 bases, with 11 bases spanning the gap. The CDR3 totals 14 residues. Germline V CDR1 and CDR2: MNHNS, SASEGT. CDR3 sequence: CASSEAFGWAPLHF. CDR3 nucleotides: TGTGCCAGCAGTGAAGCGTTCGGGTGGGCACCCCTCCACTTT.

This clonotype was recorded a few times. The chain links TRBV27 to TRBJ1-2, with 8 bases matching TRBD1. The J segment lost 7 bases and the V segment lost 0 bases, leaving 4 bases of the junction unmatched. Per the germline V gene, CDR1 is MNHEY and CDR2 is SMNVEV (reference sequence). This CDR3 contains 14 residues. The CDR3 nucleotides are TGTGCCAGCAGTTTATCGACAGGACAGGGTGGCTACACCTTC. As protein: CASSLSTGQGGYTF.

This clonotype has a count of ten or more. This chain joins TRBV10-3 and TRBJ1-3; D is unresolved. Germline V gene data show CDR1 as ENHRY and CDR2 as SYGVKD. CDR3 length: 13 amino acids. Deletions cut 6 bases from V and 8 bases from J, with 14 bases between. CDR3 coding DNA: TGTGCCATCAGACCCGGGAATGAGGACACCATATATTTT. Protein: CAIRPGNEDTIYF.

This clonotype was found a few times. The V gene is TRBV12-3 or TRBV12-4, the J gene TRBJ2-2; D perhaps matches TRBD1 (6 bases). This CDR3 has 15 residues. V was pared by 6 bases and J by 0 bases, with 11 bases between. CDR3 amino acids: CASRITGSNTGELFF. DNA for the CDR3: TGTGCCAGCAGAATTACAGGGTCGAACACCGGGGAGCTGTTTTTT.

V gene TRBV6-5 combines with J gene TRBJ2-2; 11 bases match TRBD2. V lost 1 base to trimming and J lost 5 bases; unmatched junction nucleotides: 3. The length of the CDR3 is 16 residues. The germline V gene has CDR1 MNHEY and CDR2 SVGAGI. In DNA form, the CDR3 reads TGTGCCAGCAGTTACTGGGCTAGCGGGAGGACCGGGGAGCTGTTTTTT. Residues: CASSYWASGRTGELFF.

This clonotype came up a few times. The genes are TRBV5-5 and TRBJ2-3; D perhaps matches TRBD1 (5 bases). The germline V and J ends were trimmed by 2 bases and 8 bases, with 12 bases remaining between them. From germline, CDR1 is SGHKS and CDR2 YYEKEE (reference sequence). CDR3 size: 13 residues. CDR3 DNA sequence: TGTGCCAGCAGCTTCCACGTCCAGGGTACGCAGTATTTT. It codes for CASSFHVQGTQYF. Based on the CDR3 plus reference TRBV5-5 and TRBJ2-3, the full variable domain is DAGVTQSPTHLIKTRGQQVTLRCSPISGHKSVSWYQQVLGQGPQFIFQYYEKEERGRGNFPDRFSARQFPNYSSELNVNALLLGDSALYLCASSFHVQGTQYFGPGTRLTVL.

This clonotype occurred many times. V is TRBV12-3 or TRBV12-4 and J is TRBJ2-7; D gene unclear. V dropped 3 bases and J dropped 3 bases, with 9 bases sitting between them. The CDR3 extends over 13 amino acids. This chain's CDR3 is CASSLNGRYEQYF. The DNA of the CDR3 is TGTGCCAGCAGTTTGAACGGTCGCTACGAGCAGTACTTC.

CDR3 residues: CATSPGGAGTNEQFF. The CDR3 region has the DNA TGTGCCACAAGTCCGGGGGGGGCGGGGACCAATGAGCAGTTCTTC. The chain joins TRBV24-1 to TRBJ2-1, with TRBD2 matching over 8 bases. CDR1 is KGHDR and CDR2 is SFDVKD in the germline V gene. With 10 bases clipped from V and 6 bases from J, the junction kept 13 bases outside the gene matches. The CDR3 loop spans 15 amino acids.

This clonotype showed up just a few times. This chain connects TRBV4-1 to TRBJ2-1; 11 bases are shared with TRBD2. Germline values: CDR1 MGHRA, CDR2 YSYEKL. The CDR3 runs to 22 residues. The V gene end was trimmed by 1 base and the J gene end by 6 bases; junction bases not matched to a gene: 23. DNA for the CDR3: TGCGCCAGCAGCCAAGTATCGGGACAGAGAGCGGTACTAGCGGGAGAAAGCAATGAGCAGTTCTTC. It specifies CASSQVSGQRAVLAGESNEQFF.